The source of this T cell receptor beta chain is a study of immune characterization of retroperitoneal liposarcoma. The V gene lost 1 base and the J gene lost 0 bases, with 27 bases spanning the gap. This CDR3 contains 22 residues. Germline values: CDR1 SGHVS, CDR2 FNYEAQ. TCRdb re-analysed the PCR reads in MiXCR, keeping a single row per CDR3 protein. The data hold 9,000 to 13,000 distinct CDR3 sequences, with around 28% observed a single time. By share, this clonotype counts as medium-sized (0.01 to 0.1%). This chain links TRBV7-6 with TRBJ2-2, with D possibly matching TRBD2 (6 bases). The material sequenced was tumor tissue. The TCR was taken from a male donor with retroperitoneal liposarcoma. CDR3 nucleotides: TGTGCCAGCAGCTTAGTTGCGGGAAGGTCCACCGGGAAAGACGCGAACACCGGGGAGCTGTTTTTT. Translated, it gives CASSLVAGRSTGKDANTGELFF.